This TCR beta chain was recovered during a study of beta chain features in type 1 diabetes. Study summary: Cells sorted and examined across all samples totaled more than 90,000,000.

The CDR3 spans 16 residues. Remarks on this clone: Its antigen is currently unknown.

Markers CD45RO/CCR7/CD25/CD127/CD95/CD27 served to sort CD4+ naive, central memory, regulatory and stem cell-like memory cells. Overall study results and limits: The study found moderately but significantly shorter TCRB CDR3s in all four CD4+ subsets of Type 1 diabetes patients. Naive, central memory and Treg TCRB repertoires appeared more alike in patients than in healthy donors.

Reverse transcription of all isolated RNA meant that expressed TCRB transcripts were sequenced. Only in-frame clones appear in the TCRdb table, and some are missing; sequencing was by immunoSEQ multiplex PCR. The sample carries a few hundred thousand clones, around 12% recorded once. The V and J genes are TRBV21-1 and TRBJ2-3; the D call TRBD2 from the table was never checked on the DNA. TRBV21-1 is annotated as a pseudogene. This sequence originates from a young woman with type 1 diabetes. Sequencing was performed on naive CD4+ T cells from blood. The CDR3 sequence: CASSKGRGQDTDTQYF. Here the CDR3 DNA reads TGTGCCAGCAGCAAAGGGAGGGGCCAAGACACAGATACGCAGTATTTT.